The rows below give T cell receptor beta chains drawn from one sample of a study of CD8+ T cells in alopecia areata. Using immunoSEQ multiplex PCR, the repertoire was profiled, and TCRdb retains in-frame clones only, with some absent. In the table there are roughly 200,000 clones, around 63% of which are singletons. Sample: CD4+ T cells sorted from blood, taken at week 0. These receptors came from a human donor with alopecia areata. Each CDR3 is given with its conserved first and last residue. A D gene is named only where the DNA matches it firmly. Size is omitted from some rows. Given values are once, few, many or a class for expanded clones.

v_call	d_call	j_call	clone_size	cdr3_nt	cdr3_aa
TRBV20-1	TRBD1	TRBJ1-2	few	TGCAGTGCCGTGATACAGGGGAGCTACACCTTC	CSAVIQGSYTF
TRBV5-6	NA	TRBJ2-6	NA	TGTGCCAGCAGCTTGGTCGGGTCTGGGGCCAACGTCCTGACTTTC	CASSLVGSGANVLTF
TRBV29-1	NA	TRBJ1-5	few	TGCAGCGTTGGGGACGGCGCTAATCAGCCCCAGCATTTT	CSVGDGANQPQHF
TRBV10-3	TRBD2	TRBJ2-5	NA	TGTGCCATCAGTGAGTCCCCTAGCGGGGGCCCCGGGGAGACCCAGTACTTC	CAISESPSGGPGETQYF
TRBV30	NA	TRBJ1-1	few	TGTGCCTGGAGTGTACAGCAGAGTATGAACACTGAAGCTTTCTTT	CAWSVQQSMNTEAFF
TRBV27	NA	TRBJ1-6	NA	TGTGCCAGCAGTTCTGGGTCTTTTGGTAATTCACCCCTCCACTTT	CASSSGSFGNSPLHF
TRBV4-3	NA	TRBJ2-3	few	TGCGCCAGCAGCCTCAGGGATGAATCAGATACGCAGTATTTT	CASSLRDESDTQYF
TRBV5-1	NA	TRBJ2-3	NA	TGCGCCAGCAGCTTGGTAGGGGCAGTTAACACAGATACGCAGTATTTT	CASSLVGAVNTDTQYF
TRBV11-2	TRBD2	TRBJ2-7	NA	TGTGCCAGCAGCTTAGGAGTACAGCCAGCGGGGGGAACATACGAGCAGTACTTC	CASSLGVQPAGGTYEQYF
TRBV5-1	NA	TRBJ2-3	once	TGCGCCAGCAGCTTGGCGGTCTTTCGCACAGATACGCAGTATTTT	CASSLAVFRTDTQYF
TRBV14	TRBD1	TRBJ2-7	medium-sized	TGTGCCAGCAGCCCTCTGGACAGGCGCTACGAGCAGTACTTC	CASSPLDRRYEQYF
TRBV29-1	NA	TRBJ1-1	few	TGCAGCGTGCACTGGAATGAAGCTTTCTTT	CSVHWNEAFF
TRBV27	NA	TRBJ1-1	NA	TGTGCCAGCAGAAGCTCCCGGAGAGCTTTCTTT	CASRSSRRAFF
TRBV15	NA	TRBJ1-2	once	TGTGCCACCAGCAAAGGGGCTAACTATGGCTACACCTTC	CATSKGANYGYTF
TRBV29-1	NA	TRBJ1-1	NA	TGCAGCGTTTTGATAGGGGTGCTGAACACTGAAGCTTTCTTT	CSVLIGVLNTEAFF
TRBV30	NA	TRBJ2-3	NA	TGTGCCTGGAGGGGGAAGGGTAGTTCAGATACGCAGTATTTT	CAWRGKGSSDTQYF
TRBV7-2	NA	TRBJ1-5	NA	TGTGCCAGCAGCCCAAACAGTGGCAATCAGCCCCAGCATTTT	CASSPNSGNQPQHF
TRBV29-1	NA	TRBJ1-4	once	TGCAGCGTTGCCAGGGGCCGCGACAGGCTGTTTTTT	CSVARGRDRLFF
TRBV29-1	NA	TRBJ2-5	few	TGCAGCGTAGACGGGGACCATCTACAAGAGACCCAGTACTTC	CSVDGDHLQETQYF
TRBV7-3	NA	TRBJ2-6	NA	TGTGCCAGCAGCTTAGACTCTGGGGCCAACGTCCTGACTTTC	CASSLDSGANVLTF
TRBV4-3	NA	TRBJ1-6	NA	TGCGCCAGCAGCCAAGATAATAATTCACCCCTCCACTTT	CASSQDNNSPLHF
TRBV14	NA	TRBJ1-1	NA	TGTGCCAGCGGCTTGTTTATGAACACTGAAGCTTTCTTT	CASGLFMNTEAFF
TRBV7-3	NA	TRBJ2-2	NA	TGTGCCAGCAGCTTAGGGGGCTCGATGCACACCGGGGAGCTGTTTTTT	CASSLGGSMHTGELFF
TRBV30	NA	TRBJ1-4	NA	TGTGCCTGGAGTAAGGATGCAACTAATGAAAAACTGTTTTTT	CAWSKDATNEKLFF
TRBV19	TRBD1	TRBJ1-3	few	TGTGCCAGTAGTATCAGGGGGACAGGCCTCTCTGGAAACACCATATATTTT	CASSIRGTGLSGNTIYF
TRBV29-1	NA	TRBJ1-1	NA	TGCAGCGTTATACCTCGAGGAGGGAACACTGAAGCTTTCTTT	CSVIPRGGNTEAFF
TRBV15	NA	TRBJ1-2	few	TGTGCCACCAGCAGAGACTCCGGGGGCAACTATGGCTACACCTTC	CATSRDSGGNYGYTF
TRBV5-4	TRBD1	TRBJ1-4	NA	TGTGCCAGCAGCTTGGGGCCGGGACAGGGTAATGAAAAACTGTTTTTT	CASSLGPGQGNEKLFF
TRBV9	TRBD2	TRBJ2-7	NA	TGTGCCAGCAGCGTGCAAAGCGGGGCCCCGCTCGAGCAGTACTTC	CASSVQSGAPLEQYF
TRBV29-1	TRBD1	TRBJ1-1	once	TGCAGCGTTGTCCCCAGGGGGAGGTACACTGAAGCTTTCTTT	CSVVPRGRYTEAFF
TRBV29-1	NA	TRBJ2-5	NA	TGCAGCGTTTACCTTCATGGGGGGGCCGGGGAGACCCAGTACTTC	CSVYLHGGAGETQYF
TRBV4-3	NA	TRBJ1-2	NA	TGCGCCAGCAGCCAAGACGGCGGCTATGGCTACACCTTC	CASSQDGGYGYTF
TRBV19	TRBD1	TRBJ1-1	NA	TGTGCCAGTAGTCTTGGGACAGCTGAAGCTTTCTTT	CASSLGTAEAFF
TRBV30	TRBD2	TRBJ2-1	few	TGTGCCTGGACGACTAGCGGGGGGCCAAATGAGCAGTTCTTC	CAWTTSGGPNEQFF
TRBV25-1	NA	TRBJ1-2	NA	TGTGCCAGCAGTGAATGGGGGACGGCAAAAGTAGGCTACACCTTC	CASSEWGTAKVGYTF
TRBV29-1	TRBD2	TRBJ2-5	NA	TGCAGCGTTGGATCGGGAGGAAAGACCCAGTACTTC	CSVGSGGKTQYF
TRBV4-3	NA	TRBJ1-2	once	TGCGCCAGCAGCCAAGATTGGGACATATATGGCTACACCTTC	CASSQDWDIYGYTF
TRBV5-6	NA	TRBJ2-1	once	TGTGCCAGCAGCTTGTACAGGAGACTCTACAATGAGCAGTTCTTC	CASSLYRRLYNEQFF
TRBV30	TRBD1	TRBJ1-1	NA	TGTGCCTGGAGTCAGGGGGGCACTGAAGCTTTCTTT	CAWSQGGTEAFF
TRBV7-2	TRBD1	TRBJ2-7	NA	TGTGCCAGCAGCCAAAGGGACAGCTACGAGCAGTACTTC	CASSQRDSYEQYF
TRBV20-1	NA	TRBJ2-5	NA	TGCAGTGCAGGTCAAGAGACCCAGTACTTC	CSAGQETQYF
TRBV6-1	NA	TRBJ2-3	few	TGTGCCAGCAGTGATGGGGGGCCGAGCACAGATACGCAGTATTTT	CASSDGGPSTDTQYF
TRBV9	NA	TRBJ1-6	NA	TGTGCCAGCAGCGTAGAGGGTAGCTCCTATAATTCACCCCTCCACTTT	CASSVEGSSYNSPLHF
TRBV30	TRBD1	TRBJ1-5	NA	TGTGCCTGGAGTGGACAGGGTACTCAGCCCCAGCATTTT	CAWSGQGTQPQHF
TRBV7-2	TRBD1	TRBJ2-4	NA	TGTGCCAGCAGCACACAGACGACAGGGTCCATTCAGTACTTC	CASSTQTTGSIQYF
TRBV29-1	TRBD2	TRBJ2-1	few	TGCAGCGTTGCGGTCGGGAGCGGGGGCAATGAGCAGTTCTTC	CSVAVGSGGNEQFF
TRBV11-3	NA	TRBJ1-2	few	TGTGCCAGCAGCTCCCTCGGCGCTAACTATGGCTACACCTTC	CASSSLGANYGYTF
TRBV11-2	NA	TRBJ2-7	NA	TGTGCCAGCAGCCCACCCGGTCCATATATATCCGAGCAGTACTTC	CASSPPGPYISEQYF
TRBV7-9	NA	TRBJ2-5	NA	TGTGCCAGCCAGGGGGGCACGGGGACCCAGTACTTC	CASQGGTGTQYF
TRBV7-2	NA	TRBJ1-1	NA	TGTGCCAGCAGGTTGACAGGCCTGAACACTGAAGCTTTCTTT	CASRLTGLNTEAFF
TRBV25-1	NA	TRBJ1-2	NA	TGTGCCAGCAGTGAGGACAGTTACTATGGCTACACCTTC	CASSEDSYYGYTF
TRBV11-2	NA	TRBJ2-6	NA	TGTGCCAGCAGCTTAGGCCTCAGCCTCTCTGGGGCCAACGTCCTGACTTTC	CASSLGLSLSGANVLTF
TRBV15	NA	TRBJ1-1	few	TGTGCCACCAGCAGAGGTACTGAAGCTTTCTTT	CATSRGTEAFF